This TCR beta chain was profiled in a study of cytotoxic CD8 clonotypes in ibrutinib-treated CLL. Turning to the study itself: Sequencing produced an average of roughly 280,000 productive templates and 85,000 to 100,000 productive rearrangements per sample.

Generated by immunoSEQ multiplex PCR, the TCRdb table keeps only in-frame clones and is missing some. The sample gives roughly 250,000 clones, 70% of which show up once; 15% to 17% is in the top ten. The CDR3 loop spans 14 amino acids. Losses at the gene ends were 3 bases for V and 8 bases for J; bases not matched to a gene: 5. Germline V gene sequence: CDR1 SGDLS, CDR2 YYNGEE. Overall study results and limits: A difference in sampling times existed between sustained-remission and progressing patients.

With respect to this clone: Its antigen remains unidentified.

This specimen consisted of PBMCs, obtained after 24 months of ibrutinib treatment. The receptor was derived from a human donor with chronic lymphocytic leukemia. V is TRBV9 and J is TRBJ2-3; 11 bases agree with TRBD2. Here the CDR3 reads CASSELAGVPTQYF. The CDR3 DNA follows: TGTGCCAGCAGCGAACTAGCGGGAGTACCTACGCAGTATTTT.